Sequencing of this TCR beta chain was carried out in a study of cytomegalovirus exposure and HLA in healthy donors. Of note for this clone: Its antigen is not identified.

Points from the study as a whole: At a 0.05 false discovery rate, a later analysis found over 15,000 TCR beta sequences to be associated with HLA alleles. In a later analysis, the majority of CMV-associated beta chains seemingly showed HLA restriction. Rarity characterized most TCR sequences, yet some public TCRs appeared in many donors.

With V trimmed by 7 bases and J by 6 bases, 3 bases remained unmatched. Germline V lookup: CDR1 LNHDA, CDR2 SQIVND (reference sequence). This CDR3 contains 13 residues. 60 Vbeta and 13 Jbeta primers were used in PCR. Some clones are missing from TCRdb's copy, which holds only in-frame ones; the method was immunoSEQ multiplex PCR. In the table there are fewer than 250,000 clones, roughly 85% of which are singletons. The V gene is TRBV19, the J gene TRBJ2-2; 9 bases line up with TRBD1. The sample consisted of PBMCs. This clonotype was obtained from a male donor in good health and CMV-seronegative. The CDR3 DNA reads TGTGCCAGTAACAGGGGGCGACCCGGGGAGCTGTTTTTT. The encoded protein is CASNRGRPGELFF.